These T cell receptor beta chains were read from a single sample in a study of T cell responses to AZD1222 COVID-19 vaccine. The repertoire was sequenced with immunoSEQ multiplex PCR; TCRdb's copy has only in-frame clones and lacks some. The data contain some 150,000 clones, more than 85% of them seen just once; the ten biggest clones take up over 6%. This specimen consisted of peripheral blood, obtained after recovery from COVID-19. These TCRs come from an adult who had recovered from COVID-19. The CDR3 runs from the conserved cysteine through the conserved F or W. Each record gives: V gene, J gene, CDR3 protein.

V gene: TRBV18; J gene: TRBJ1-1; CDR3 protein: CASSPHVGPNTEAFF
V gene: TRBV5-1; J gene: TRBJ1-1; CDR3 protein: CASRKLDRPNTEAFF
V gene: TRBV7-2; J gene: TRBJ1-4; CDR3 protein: CASSLARGEKLFF
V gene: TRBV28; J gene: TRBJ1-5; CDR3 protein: CASSLGSIQPQHF
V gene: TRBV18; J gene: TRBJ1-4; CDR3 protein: CASSPVRGASTNEKLFF
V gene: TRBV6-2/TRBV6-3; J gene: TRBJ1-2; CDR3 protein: CASSYSRGNYGYTF
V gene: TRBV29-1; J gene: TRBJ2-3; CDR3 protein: CSVEGGRGTDTQYF
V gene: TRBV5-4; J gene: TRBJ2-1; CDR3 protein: CASSAPGQGGNEQFF
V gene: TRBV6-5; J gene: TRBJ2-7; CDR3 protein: CASSPWTSGPYEQYF
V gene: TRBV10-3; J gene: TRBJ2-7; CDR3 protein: CAISEGSMPQYF
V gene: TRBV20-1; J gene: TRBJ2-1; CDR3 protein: CSASRLAGGNEQFF
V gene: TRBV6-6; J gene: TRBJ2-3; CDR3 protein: CASSSSADTQYF
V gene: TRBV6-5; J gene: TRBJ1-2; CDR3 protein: CASSSSGTGGYTF
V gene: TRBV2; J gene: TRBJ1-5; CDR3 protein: CASRGQLDQPQHF
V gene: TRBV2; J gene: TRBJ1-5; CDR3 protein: CASSDYLNQPQHF
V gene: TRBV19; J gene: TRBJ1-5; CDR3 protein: CASSPGTGAQPQHF
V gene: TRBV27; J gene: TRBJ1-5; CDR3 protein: CASSLAQNQPQHF
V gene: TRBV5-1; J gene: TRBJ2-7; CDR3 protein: CASSLVPGNSYEQYF
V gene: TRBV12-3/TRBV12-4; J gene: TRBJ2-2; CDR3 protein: CASSSTGAGELFF
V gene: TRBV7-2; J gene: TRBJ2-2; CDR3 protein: CASSLIGQAGGDGELFF
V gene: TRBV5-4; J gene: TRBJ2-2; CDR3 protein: CASSLEGPRSGELFF
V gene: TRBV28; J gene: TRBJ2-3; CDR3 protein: CASSLPPRQSTDTQYF
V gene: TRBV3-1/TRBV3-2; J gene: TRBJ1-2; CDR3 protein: CASSPRGPIYGYTF
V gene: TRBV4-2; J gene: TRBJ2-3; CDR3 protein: CASSSTPSGTSGGDTQYF
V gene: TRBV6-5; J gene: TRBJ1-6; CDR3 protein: CASSWAPLHF
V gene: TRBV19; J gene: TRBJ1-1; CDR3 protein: CASRGTVTSSVAFF
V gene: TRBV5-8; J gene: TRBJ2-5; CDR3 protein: CASSLGTSGVEETQYF
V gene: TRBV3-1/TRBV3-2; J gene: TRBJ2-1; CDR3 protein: CASSHTGSGDNEQFF
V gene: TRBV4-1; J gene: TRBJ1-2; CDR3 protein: CASSQDWTNGYTF
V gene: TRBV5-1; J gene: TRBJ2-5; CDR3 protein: CASSEGLAGPETQYF
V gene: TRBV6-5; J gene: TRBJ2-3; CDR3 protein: CASSSGTSVTDTQYF
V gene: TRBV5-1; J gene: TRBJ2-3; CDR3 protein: CASSWDPTGQSTDTQYF
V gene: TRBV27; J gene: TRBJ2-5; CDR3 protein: CASSLSKAQETQYF
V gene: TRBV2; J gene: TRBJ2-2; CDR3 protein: CASSVLPNPGTPREAAGELFF
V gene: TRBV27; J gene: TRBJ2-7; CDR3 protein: CASSLSPPYEQYF
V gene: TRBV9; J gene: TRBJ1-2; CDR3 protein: CASSVGQGGTYGYTF
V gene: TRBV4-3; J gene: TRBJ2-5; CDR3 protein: CASSHPPEEETQYF
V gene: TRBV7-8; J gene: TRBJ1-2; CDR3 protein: CASSLMGQGAGYGYTF
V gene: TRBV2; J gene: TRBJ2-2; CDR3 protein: CASRKSAPTGELFF
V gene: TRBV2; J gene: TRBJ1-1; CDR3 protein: CASSEQNTEAFF
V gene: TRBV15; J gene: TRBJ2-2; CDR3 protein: CATSRAGGGYTGELFF
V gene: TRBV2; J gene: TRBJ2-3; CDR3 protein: CASTTSDTQYF
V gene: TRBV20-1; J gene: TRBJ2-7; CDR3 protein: CSASGGQGFFYEQYF